This T cell receptor (beta chain) was captured by sequencing in a study of blood T cells in healthy people across ages. The study, taken as a whole, reports: Higher diversity and more naive CD4+ cells were features of long-lived donors, compared to aged donors. The fall in TCR beta diversity per million T cells was roughly linear with age.

This clonotype was seen a few times. Its antigen remains unidentified. Sample-barcoded 5' priming and a J-beta primer mix drove a second PCR of 7 to 11 cycles. TCRdb used MiXCR to reprocess the 5' RACE reads, holding one entry per CDR3 protein. This repertoire shows roughly 930,000 distinct CDR3 sequences, 40% to 60% found once; its top ten account for roughly 12%. Trimming left V 6 bases short and J 5 bases short, with 11 bases between. This CDR3 comprises 12 residues. A minimum of 5.5 micrograms of total RNA was extracted per sample. Sequences were obtained from blood. The sequence was collected from a man aged 30 to 39 in good health. V is TRBV12-3 or TRBV12-4 and J is TRBJ2-7, with unresolved D. The CDR3 region has the DNA TGTGCCAGCAGCTCACAGCGTAACGAGCAGTACTTC. The encoded protein is CASSSQRNEQYF.